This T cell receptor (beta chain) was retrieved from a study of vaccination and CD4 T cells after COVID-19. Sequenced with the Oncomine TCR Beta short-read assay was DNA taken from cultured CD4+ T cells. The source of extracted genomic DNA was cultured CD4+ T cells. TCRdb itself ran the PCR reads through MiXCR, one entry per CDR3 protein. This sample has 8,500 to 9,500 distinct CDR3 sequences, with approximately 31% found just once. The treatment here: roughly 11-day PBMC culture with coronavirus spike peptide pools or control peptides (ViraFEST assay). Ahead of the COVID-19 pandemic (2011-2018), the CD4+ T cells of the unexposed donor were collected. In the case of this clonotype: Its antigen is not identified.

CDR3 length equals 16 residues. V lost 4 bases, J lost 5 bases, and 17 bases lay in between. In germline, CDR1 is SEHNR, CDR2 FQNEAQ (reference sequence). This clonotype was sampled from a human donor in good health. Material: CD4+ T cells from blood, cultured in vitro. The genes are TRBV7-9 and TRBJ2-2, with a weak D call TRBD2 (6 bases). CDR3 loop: CASSSSSRGWTGELFF. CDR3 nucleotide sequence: TGTGCCAGCAGCTCTTCTTCCCGGGGGTGGACCGGGGAGCTGTTTTTT.